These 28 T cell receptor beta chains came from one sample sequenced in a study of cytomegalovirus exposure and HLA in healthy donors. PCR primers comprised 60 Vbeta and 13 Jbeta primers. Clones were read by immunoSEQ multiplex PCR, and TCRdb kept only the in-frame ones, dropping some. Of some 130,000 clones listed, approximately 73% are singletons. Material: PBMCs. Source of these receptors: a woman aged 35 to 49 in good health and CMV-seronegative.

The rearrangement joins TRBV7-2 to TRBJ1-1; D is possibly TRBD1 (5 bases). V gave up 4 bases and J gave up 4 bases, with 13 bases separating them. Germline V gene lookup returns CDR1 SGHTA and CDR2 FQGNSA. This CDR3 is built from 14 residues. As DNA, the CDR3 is TGTGCCAGCAGCTCCAGGGTGTCGAGCACTGAAGCTTTCTTT. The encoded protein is CASSSRVSSTEAFF.

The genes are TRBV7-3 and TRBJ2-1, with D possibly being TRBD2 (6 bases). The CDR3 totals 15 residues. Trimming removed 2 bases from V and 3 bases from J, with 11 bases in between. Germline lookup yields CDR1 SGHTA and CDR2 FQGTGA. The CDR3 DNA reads TGTGCCAGCAGCTTAGCGGGATTGGGCTACAATGAGCAGTTCTTC. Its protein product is CASSLAGLGYNEQFF.

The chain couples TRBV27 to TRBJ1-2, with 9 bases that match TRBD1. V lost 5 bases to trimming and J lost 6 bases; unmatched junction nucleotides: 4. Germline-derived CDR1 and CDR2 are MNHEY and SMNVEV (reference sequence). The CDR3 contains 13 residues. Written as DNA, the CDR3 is TGTGCCAGCAGTACCGACAGGGGGAATGGCTACACCTTC. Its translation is CASSTDRGNGYTF.

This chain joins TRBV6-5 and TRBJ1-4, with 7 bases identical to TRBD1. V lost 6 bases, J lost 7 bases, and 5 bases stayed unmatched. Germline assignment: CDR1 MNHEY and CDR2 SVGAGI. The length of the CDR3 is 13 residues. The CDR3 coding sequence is TGTGCCAGCAGCTTGACAGGGAGTGAAAAACTGTTTTTT. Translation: CASSLTGSEKLFF.

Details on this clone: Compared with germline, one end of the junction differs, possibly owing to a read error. The CDR3: CSSSLDRQPQHF. The CDR3 nucleotides read TGTTCCAGCAGCTTAGATCGGCAGCCCCAGCATTTT. The chain is built from TRBV7-9 and TRBJ1-5; the D is unclear. Germline V CDR1 and CDR2: SEHNR, FQNEAQ (reference sequence). The CDR3 runs 12 residues.

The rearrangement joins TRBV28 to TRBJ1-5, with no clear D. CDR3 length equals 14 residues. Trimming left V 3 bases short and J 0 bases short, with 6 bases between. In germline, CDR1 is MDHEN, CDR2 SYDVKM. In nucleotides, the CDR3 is TGTGCCAGCAGTTTGACACATAGCAATCAGCCCCAGCATTTT. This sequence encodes CASSLTHSNQPQHF.

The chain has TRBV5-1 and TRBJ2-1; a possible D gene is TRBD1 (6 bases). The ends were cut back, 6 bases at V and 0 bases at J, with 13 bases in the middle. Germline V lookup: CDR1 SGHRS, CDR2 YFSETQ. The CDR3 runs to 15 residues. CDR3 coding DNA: TGCGCCAGCACCCGAGGGGGTCTCTCCTACAATGAGCAGTTCTTC. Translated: CASTRGGLSYNEQFF.

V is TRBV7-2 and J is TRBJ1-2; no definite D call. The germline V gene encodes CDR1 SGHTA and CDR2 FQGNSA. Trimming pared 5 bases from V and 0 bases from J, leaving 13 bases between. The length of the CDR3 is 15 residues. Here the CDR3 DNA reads TGTGCCAGCAGCCCCTCGACGGGAGCTAACTATGGCTACACCTTC. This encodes CASSPSTGANYGYTF. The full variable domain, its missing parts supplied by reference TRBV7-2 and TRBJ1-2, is GAGVSQSPSNKVTEKGKDVELRCDPISGHTALYWYRQSLGQGLEFLIYFQGNSAPDKSGLPSDRFSAERTGGSVSTLTIQRTQQEDSAVYLCASSPSTGANYGYTFGSGTRLTVV.

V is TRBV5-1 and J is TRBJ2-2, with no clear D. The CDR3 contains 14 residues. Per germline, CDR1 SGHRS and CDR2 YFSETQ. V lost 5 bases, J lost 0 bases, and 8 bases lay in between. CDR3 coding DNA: TGCGCCAGCAGGTTTACAGCGAACACCGGGGAGCTGTTTTTT. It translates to CASRFTANTGELFF.

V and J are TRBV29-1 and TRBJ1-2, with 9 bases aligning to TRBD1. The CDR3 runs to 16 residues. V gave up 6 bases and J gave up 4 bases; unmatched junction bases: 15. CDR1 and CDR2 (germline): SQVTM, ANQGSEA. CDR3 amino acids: CSVVPGQGHHIYGYTF. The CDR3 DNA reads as TGCAGCGTCGTTCCGGGACAGGGCCACCACATCTATGGCTACACCTTC.

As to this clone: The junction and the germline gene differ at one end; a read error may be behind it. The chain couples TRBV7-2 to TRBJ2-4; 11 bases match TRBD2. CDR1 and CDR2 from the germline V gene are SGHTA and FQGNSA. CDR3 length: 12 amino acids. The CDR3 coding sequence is TGTGCCAGCAGCTTAGGACTAGCGGGGCGGAACTTC. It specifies CASSLGLAGRNF. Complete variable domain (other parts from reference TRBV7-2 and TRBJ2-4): GAGVSQSPSNKVTEKGKDVELRCDPISGHTALYWYRQSLGQGLEFLIYFQGNSAPDKSGLPSDRFSAERTGGSVSTLTIQRTQQEDSAVYLCASSLGLAGRNFGAGTRLSVL.

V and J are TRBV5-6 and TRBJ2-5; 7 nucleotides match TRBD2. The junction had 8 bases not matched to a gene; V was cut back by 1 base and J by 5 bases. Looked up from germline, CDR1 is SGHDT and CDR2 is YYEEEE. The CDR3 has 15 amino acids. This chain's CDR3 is CASSLRTLGGETQYF. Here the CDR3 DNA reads TGTGCCAGCAGCTTGAGGACCCTCGGGGGGGAGACCCAGTACTTC.

The CDR3 spells CASSIRKGTEAFF. CDR3 coding DNA: TGTGCCAGTAGTATCAGGAAAGGAACTGAAGCTTTCTTT. The chain uses TRBV19 and TRBJ1-1; D call uncertain. This CDR3 is 13 amino acids long. Germline V CDR1 and CDR2: LNHDA, SQIVND (reference sequence). V lost 3 bases and J 5 bases, leaving 10 bases between the germline ends.

CDR3: CASSFGTSGIQETQYF. The CDR3, as DNA: TGCGCCAGCAGCTTCGGGACTAGCGGAATCCAAGAGACCCAGTACTTC. The chain recombines TRBV5-1 with TRBJ2-5; 11 positions match TRBD2. The J segment lost 1 base and the V segment lost 2 bases, leaving 4 bases of the junction unmatched. This CDR3 contains 16 residues. Germline CDR1 and CDR2: SGHRS and YFSETQ. The variable domain in full, with the rest retrieved from reference TRBV5-1 and TRBJ2-5, is KAGVTQTPRYLIKTRGQQVTLSCSPISGHRSVSWYQQTPGQGLQFLFEYFSETQRNKGNFPGRFSGRQFSNSRSEMNVSTLELGDSALYLCASSFGTSGIQETQYFGPGTRLLVL.

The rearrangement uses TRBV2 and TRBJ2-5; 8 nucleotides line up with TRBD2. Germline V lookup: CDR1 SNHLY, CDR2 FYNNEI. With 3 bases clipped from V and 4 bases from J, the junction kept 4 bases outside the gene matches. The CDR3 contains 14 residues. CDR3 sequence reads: CASSDSGGRETQYF. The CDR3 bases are TGTGCCAGCAGTGACAGCGGGGGAAGAGAGACCCAGTACTTC. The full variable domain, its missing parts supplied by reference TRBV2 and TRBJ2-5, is EPEVTQTPSHQVTQMGQEVILRCVPISNHLYFYWYRQILGQKVEFLVSFYNNEISEKSEIFDDQFSVERPDGSNFTLKIRSTKLEDSAMYFCASSDSGGRETQYFGPGTRLLVL.

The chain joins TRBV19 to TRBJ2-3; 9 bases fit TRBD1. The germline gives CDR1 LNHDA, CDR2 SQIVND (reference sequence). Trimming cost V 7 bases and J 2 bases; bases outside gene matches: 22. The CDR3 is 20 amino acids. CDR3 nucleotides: TGTGCCAGTAATCCCGGGACAGGGCCATACTTATTCAGAGACACAGATACGCAGTATTTT. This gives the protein CASNPGTGPYLFRDTDTQYF.

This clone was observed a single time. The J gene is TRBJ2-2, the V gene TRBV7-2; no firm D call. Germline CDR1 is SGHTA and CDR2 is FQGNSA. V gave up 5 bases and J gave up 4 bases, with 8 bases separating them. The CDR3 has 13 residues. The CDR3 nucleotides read TGTGCCAGCAGCGTTCTTGTCACCGGGGAGCTGTTTTTT. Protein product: CASSVLVTGELFF.

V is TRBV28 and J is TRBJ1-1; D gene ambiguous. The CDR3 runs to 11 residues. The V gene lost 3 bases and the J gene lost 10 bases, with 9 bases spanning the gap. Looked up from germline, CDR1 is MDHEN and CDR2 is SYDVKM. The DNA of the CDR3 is TGTGCCAGCAGTTTGGGCTTTTCAGCTTTCTTT. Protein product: CASSLGFSAFF. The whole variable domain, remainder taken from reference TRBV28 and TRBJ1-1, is DVKVTQSSRYLVKRTGEKVFLECVQDMDHENMFWYRQDPGLGLRLIYFSYDVKMKEKGDIPEGYSVSREKKERFSLILESASTNQTSMYLCASSLGFSAFFGQGTRLTVV.

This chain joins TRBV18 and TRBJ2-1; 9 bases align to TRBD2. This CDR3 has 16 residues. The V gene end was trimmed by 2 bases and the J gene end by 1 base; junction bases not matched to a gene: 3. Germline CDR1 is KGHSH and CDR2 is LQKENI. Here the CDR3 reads CASSPGLAGSYNEQFF. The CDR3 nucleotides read TGTGCCAGCTCACCAGGTCTAGCGGGGTCCTACAATGAGCAGTTCTTC.

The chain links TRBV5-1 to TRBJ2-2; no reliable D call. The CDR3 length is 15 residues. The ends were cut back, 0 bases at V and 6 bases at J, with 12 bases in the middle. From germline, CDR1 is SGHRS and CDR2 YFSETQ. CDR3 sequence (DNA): TGCGCCAGCAGCTTGGACCAACCCCCGGCCGGGGAGCTGTTTTTT. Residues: CASSLDQPPAGELFF. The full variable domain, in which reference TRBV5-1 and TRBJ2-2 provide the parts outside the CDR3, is KAGVTQTPRYLIKTRGQQVTLSCSPISGHRSVSWYQQTPGQGLQFLFEYFSETQRNKGNFPGRFSGRQFSNSRSEMNVSTLELGDSALYLCASSLDQPPAGELFFGEGSRLTVL.

The CDR3 bases are TGTGCCAGCAGTTTGGCCAGGGACTACAATGAGCAGTTCTTC. Its translation: CASSLARDYNEQFF. The chain combines TRBV28 with TRBJ2-1, with D perhaps TRBD1 (5 bases). The CDR3 loop spans 14 amino acids. Per the germline V gene, CDR1 is MDHEN and CDR2 is SYDVKM. Deletions cut 3 bases from V and 3 bases from J, with 9 bases between.

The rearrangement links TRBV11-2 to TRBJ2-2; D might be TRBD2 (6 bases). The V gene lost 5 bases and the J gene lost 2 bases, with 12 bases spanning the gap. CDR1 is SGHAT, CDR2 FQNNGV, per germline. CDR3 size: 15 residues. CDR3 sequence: CASSQGTFNTGELFF. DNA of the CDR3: TGTGCCAGCAGCCAAGGGACTTTTAACACCGGGGAGCTGTTTTTT.

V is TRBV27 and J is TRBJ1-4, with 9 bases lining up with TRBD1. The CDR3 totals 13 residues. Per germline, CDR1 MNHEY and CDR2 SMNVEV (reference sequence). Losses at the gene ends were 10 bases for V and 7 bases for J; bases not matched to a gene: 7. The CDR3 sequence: CATTTGGGEKLFF. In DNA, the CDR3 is TGTGCCACCACGACAGGGGGAGGTGAAAAACTGTTTTTT.

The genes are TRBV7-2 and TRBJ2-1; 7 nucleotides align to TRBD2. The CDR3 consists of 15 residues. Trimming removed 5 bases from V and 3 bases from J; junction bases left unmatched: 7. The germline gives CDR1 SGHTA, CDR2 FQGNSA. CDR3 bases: TGTGCCAGCAGCCCCGGGACTACCTTCTACAATGAGCAGTTCTTC. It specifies CASSPGTTFYNEQFF.

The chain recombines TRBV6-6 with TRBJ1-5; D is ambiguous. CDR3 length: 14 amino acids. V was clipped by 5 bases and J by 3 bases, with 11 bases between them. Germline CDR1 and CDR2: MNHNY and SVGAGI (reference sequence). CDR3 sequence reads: CASSQTVSNQPQHF. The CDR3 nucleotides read TGTGCCAGCAGTCAAACAGTTTCCAATCAGCCCCAGCATTTT.

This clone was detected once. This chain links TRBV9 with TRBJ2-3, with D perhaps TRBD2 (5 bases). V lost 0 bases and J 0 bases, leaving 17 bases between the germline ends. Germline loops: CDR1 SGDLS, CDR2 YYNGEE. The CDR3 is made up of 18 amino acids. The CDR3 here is CASSVEGLAALSTDTQYF. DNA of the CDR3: TGTGCCAGCAGCGTAGAAGGGCTAGCTGCTTTAAGCACAGATACGCAGTATTTT.

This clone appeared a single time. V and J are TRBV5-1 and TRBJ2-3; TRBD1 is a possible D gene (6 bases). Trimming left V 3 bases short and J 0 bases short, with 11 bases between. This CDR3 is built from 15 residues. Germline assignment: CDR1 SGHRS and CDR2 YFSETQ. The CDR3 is CASSYRVPSTDTQYF. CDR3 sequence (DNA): TGCGCCAGCAGCTACAGGGTTCCTAGCACAGATACGCAGTATTTT.

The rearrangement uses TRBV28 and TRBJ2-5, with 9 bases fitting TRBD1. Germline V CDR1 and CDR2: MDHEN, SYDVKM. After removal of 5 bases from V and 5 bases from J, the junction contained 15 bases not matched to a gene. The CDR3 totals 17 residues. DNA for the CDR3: TGTGCCAGCAGTCCACTGAACCTACAGGGGGCGCAGGAGACCCAGTACTTC. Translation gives CASSPLNLQGAQETQYF.